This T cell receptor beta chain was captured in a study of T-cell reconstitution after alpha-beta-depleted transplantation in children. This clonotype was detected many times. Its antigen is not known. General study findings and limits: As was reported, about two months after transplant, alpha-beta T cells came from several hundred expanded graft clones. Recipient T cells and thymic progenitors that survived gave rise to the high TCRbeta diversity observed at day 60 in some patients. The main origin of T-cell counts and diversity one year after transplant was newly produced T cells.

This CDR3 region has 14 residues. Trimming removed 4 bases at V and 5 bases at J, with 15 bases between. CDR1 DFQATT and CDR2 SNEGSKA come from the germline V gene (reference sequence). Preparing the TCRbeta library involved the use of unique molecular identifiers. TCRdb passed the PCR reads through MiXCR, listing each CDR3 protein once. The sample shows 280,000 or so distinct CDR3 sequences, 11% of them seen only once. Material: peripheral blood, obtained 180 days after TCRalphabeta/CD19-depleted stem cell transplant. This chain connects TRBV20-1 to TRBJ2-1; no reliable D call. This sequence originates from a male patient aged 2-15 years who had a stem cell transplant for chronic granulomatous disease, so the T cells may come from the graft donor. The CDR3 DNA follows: TGCAGTGCTAACTACGGGCTCCACAACAATGAGCAGTTCTTC. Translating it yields CSANYGLHNNEQFF.